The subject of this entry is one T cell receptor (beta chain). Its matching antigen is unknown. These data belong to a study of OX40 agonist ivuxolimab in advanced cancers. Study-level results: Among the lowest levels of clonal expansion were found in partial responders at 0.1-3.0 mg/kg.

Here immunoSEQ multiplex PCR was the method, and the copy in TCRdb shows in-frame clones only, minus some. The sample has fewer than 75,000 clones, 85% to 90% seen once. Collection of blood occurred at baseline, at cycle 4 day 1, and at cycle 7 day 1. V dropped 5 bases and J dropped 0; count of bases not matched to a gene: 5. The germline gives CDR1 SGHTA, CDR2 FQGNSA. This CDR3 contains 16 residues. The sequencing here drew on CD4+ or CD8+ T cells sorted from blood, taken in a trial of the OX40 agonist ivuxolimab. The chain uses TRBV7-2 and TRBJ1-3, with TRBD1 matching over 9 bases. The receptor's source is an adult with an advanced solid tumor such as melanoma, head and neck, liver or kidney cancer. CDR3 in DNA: TGTGCCAGCAGCCCGCAGGACAGGGGCTCTGGAAACACCATATATTTT. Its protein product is CASSPQDRGSGNTIYF. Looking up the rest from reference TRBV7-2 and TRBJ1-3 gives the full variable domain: GAGVSQSPSNKVTEKGKDVELRCDPISGHTALYWYRQSLGQGLEFLIYFQGNSAPDKSGLPSDRFSAERTGGSVSTLTIQRTQQEDSAVYLCASSPQDRGSGNTIYFGEGSWLTVV.